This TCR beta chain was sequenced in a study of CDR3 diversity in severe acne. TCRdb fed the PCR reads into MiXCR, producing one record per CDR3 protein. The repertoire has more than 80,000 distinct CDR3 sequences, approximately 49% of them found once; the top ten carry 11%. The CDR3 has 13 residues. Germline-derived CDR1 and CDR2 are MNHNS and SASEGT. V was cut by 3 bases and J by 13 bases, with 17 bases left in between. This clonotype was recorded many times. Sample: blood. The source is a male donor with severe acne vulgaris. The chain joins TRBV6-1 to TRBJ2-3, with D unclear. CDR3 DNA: TGTGCCAGCAGTGACCCCTATTTGATTGGAAAGTATTTT. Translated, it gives CASSDPYLIGKYF.